Listed below are T cell receptor beta chains from one sample, sequenced in a study of Graves' ophthalmopathy and Graves' hyperthyroidism. TCRdb used MiXCR to reprocess the multiplex PCR reads, holding one entry per CDR3 protein. The data hold over a million distinct CDR3 sequences, with 36% observed a single time. Sequencing was performed on peripheral blood or thyroid tissue (not recorded which). Receptors were obtained from an adult man with Graves' hyperthyroidism. CDR3s include the opening cysteine and the closing phenylalanine or tryptophan. Fields, in order: J gene, V gene, clone size, D gene, CDR3 protein, CDR3 DNA. A D gene is named only where the DNA matches it firmly. Where a row states a size, it is once, few, many or the class of an expanded clone; other rows omit it.

J gene: TRBJ2-7
V gene: TRBV5-4
clone size: -
D gene: TRBD2
CDR3 protein: CASSASSGQSYEQYF
CDR3 DNA: TGTGCCAGCAGCGCCTCTAGCGGGCAGAGCTACGAGCAGTACTTC

J gene: TRBJ2-7
V gene: TRBV20-1
clone size: many
D gene: -
CDR3 protein: CSAKGDGYEQYF
CDR3 DNA: TGCAGTGCTAAGGGGGATGGGTACGAGCAGTACTTC

J gene: TRBJ2-7
V gene: TRBV2
clone size: few
D gene: -
CDR3 protein: CASSFHFYEQYF
CDR3 DNA: TGTGCCAGCAGTTTCCATTTCTACGAGCAGTACTTC

J gene: TRBJ2-7
V gene: TRBV27
clone size: few
D gene: -
CDR3 protein: CASSWIGQSYEQYF
CDR3 DNA: TGTGCCAGCAGTTGGATAGGACAGAGCTACGAGCAGTACTTC

J gene: TRBJ2-5
V gene: TRBV12-3/TRBV12-4
clone size: -
D gene: TRBD2
CDR3 protein: CASSFAGGEPQETQYF
CDR3 DNA: TGTGCCAGCAGTTTTGCCGGGGGGGAACCTCAAGAGACCCAGTACTTC

J gene: TRBJ1-5
V gene: TRBV29-1
clone size: -
D gene: TRBD1
CDR3 protein: CSSQGAWDQPQHF
CDR3 DNA: TGCAGCTCACAGGGGGCTTGGGATCAGCCCCAGCATTTT

J gene: TRBJ1-2
V gene: TRBV5-8
clone size: many
D gene: -
CDR3 protein: CASSLVERANYGYTF
CDR3 DNA: TGTGCCAGCAGCTTGGTGGAGAGGGCCAACTATGGCTACACCTTC

J gene: TRBJ1-1
V gene: TRBV28
clone size: few
D gene: -
CDR3 protein: CASRATLDFRSFF
CDR3 DNA: TGTGCCAGCAGGGCCACCCTGGATTTTCGATCTTTCTTT

J gene: TRBJ1-5
V gene: TRBV2
clone size: many
D gene: -
CDR3 protein: CASIGMGNQPQHF
CDR3 DNA: TGTGCCAGCATCGGGATGGGGAATCAGCCCCAGCATTTT

J gene: TRBJ2-7
V gene: TRBV28
clone size: -
D gene: TRBD1
CDR3 protein: CASSFSHETGGLEQYF
CDR3 DNA: TGTGCCAGCAGTTTCTCCCATGAGACAGGGGGACTCGAGCAGTACTTC

J gene: TRBJ2-7
V gene: TRBV7-8
clone size: -
D gene: -
CDR3 protein: CASSLEGERYF
CDR3 DNA: TGTGCCAGCAGCCTAGAGGGAGAGCGGTACTTC

J gene: TRBJ2-7
V gene: TRBV10-2
clone size: -
D gene: TRBD1
CDR3 protein: CASSDQNRGTYEQYF
CDR3 DNA: TGTGCCAGCAGTGACCAAAACAGGGGGACCTACGAGCAGTACTTC

J gene: TRBJ2-5
V gene: TRBV20-1
clone size: many
D gene: TRBD2
CDR3 protein: CSASFLEAGQETQYF
CDR3 DNA: TGCAGTGCTAGCTTCCTCGAAGCGGGACAAGAGACCCAGTACTTC

J gene: TRBJ1-3
V gene: TRBV6-5
clone size: -
D gene: -
CDR3 protein: CASSHGRSSGNTIYF
CDR3 DNA: TGTGCCAGCAGCCACGGACGGAGCTCTGGAAACACCATATATTTT

J gene: TRBJ2-7
V gene: TRBV29-1
clone size: -
D gene: TRBD2
CDR3 protein: CSVRTRYEQYF
CDR3 DNA: TGCAGCGTGCGGACTAGGTACGAGCAGTACTTC

J gene: TRBJ2-7
V gene: TRBV10-3
clone size: -
D gene: -
CDR3 protein: CASSYGLRDYEQYF
CDR3 DNA: TGTGCCAGCAGTTACGGGCTAAGGGACTACGAGCAGTACTTC

J gene: TRBJ1-2
V gene: TRBV2
clone size: many
D gene: TRBD1
CDR3 protein: CASSDRGTEDGYTF
CDR3 DNA: TGTGCCAGCAGTGATAGGGGGACAGAAGACGGCTACACCTTC

J gene: TRBJ1-2
V gene: TRBV27
clone size: -
D gene: -
CDR3 protein: CASSGEPWGGYTF
CDR3 DNA: TGTGCCAGCAGTGGCGAACCCTGGGGAGGCTACACCTTC

J gene: TRBJ2-2
V gene: TRBV4-3
clone size: few
D gene: -
CDR3 protein: CASSHNSGTGELFF
CDR3 DNA: TGCGCCAGCAGCCACAATAGTGGCACCGGGGAGCTGTTTTTT

J gene: TRBJ1-1
V gene: TRBV9
clone size: -
D gene: -
CDR3 protein: CASSPTGQPKAFF
CDR3 DNA: TGTGCCAGCAGCCCCACAGGTCAACCGAAAGCTTTCTTT

J gene: TRBJ2-5
V gene: TRBV7-9
clone size: many
D gene: -
CDR3 protein: CASSSTVGETQYF
CDR3 DNA: TGTGCCAGCAGCTCGACAGTGGGTGAGACCCAGTACTTC

J gene: TRBJ2-5
V gene: TRBV5-1
clone size: -
D gene: TRBD2
CDR3 protein: CASSLVGGGPTQETQYF
CDR3 DNA: TGCGCCAGCAGCTTGGTGGGCGGGGGGCCCACCCAAGAGACCCAGTACTTC

J gene: TRBJ1-1
V gene: TRBV29-1
clone size: few
D gene: -
CDR3 protein: CSVVGQMGAFF
CDR3 DNA: TGCAGCGTTGTTGGCCAGATGGGGGCTTTCTTT